Listed below are T cell receptor beta chains from one sample, sequenced in a study of blood T cell repertoires in COVID-19. TCRdb keeps only in-frame clones here, not all; method: immunoSEQ multiplex PCR. In the table there are about 160,000 clones, more than 80% of which are singletons. Sequencing input: peripheral blood. Receptor source: a woman aged 60-75 years with COVID-19, enrolled during active disease. Each CDR3 is given with its conserved first and last residue. D genes are given only for firm matches. The listing skips clone size in some rows; elsewhere it reads once, few, many or a size class.

d_call: -
j_call: TRBJ2-2
v_call: TRBV19
clone_size: -
cdr3_aa: CASSTAASYTGELFF
cdr3_nt: TGTGCCAGTAGTACCGCGGCCTCCTACACCGGGGAGCTGTTTTTT

d_call: -
j_call: TRBJ2-7
v_call: TRBV7-9
clone_size: -
cdr3_aa: CASSLVGGYEQYF
cdr3_nt: TGTGCCAGCAGCTTAGTGGGGGGCTACGAGCAGTACTTC

d_call: TRBD1
j_call: TRBJ2-7
v_call: TRBV4-3
clone_size: -
cdr3_aa: CASSPRAPGTGGEQYF
cdr3_nt: TGCGCCAGCAGCCCCAGAGCACCCGGGACAGGGGGCGAGCAGTACTTC

d_call: -
j_call: TRBJ1-5
v_call: TRBV21-1
clone_size: -
cdr3_aa: CASSKRGLYSNQPQHF
cdr3_nt: TGTGCCAGCAGCAAAAGAGGGCTCTATAGCAATCAGCCCCAGCATTTT

d_call: TRBD2
j_call: TRBJ2-5
v_call: TRBV7-2
clone_size: -
cdr3_aa: CASSLDPGGETQYF
cdr3_nt: TGTGCCAGCAGCTTAGATCCGGGGGGAGAGACCCAGTACTTC

d_call: -
j_call: TRBJ1-5
v_call: TRBV6-5
clone_size: -
cdr3_aa: CASTGRTNQPQHF
cdr3_nt: TGTGCCAGCACCGGACGGACTAATCAGCCCCAGCATTTT

d_call: -
j_call: TRBJ1-2
v_call: TRBV4-2
clone_size: -
cdr3_aa: CASSQSDREDYGYTF
cdr3_nt: TGTGCCAGCAGCCAATCTGATCGGGAGGACTATGGCTACACCTTC

d_call: -
j_call: TRBJ1-2
v_call: TRBV2
clone_size: -
cdr3_aa: CASSASTSGGYTF
cdr3_nt: TGTGCCAGCAGTGCCTCTACTTCCGGGGGCTACACCTTC

d_call: -
j_call: TRBJ1-1
v_call: TRBV19
clone_size: -
cdr3_aa: CASSIDPPGSTEAFF
cdr3_nt: TGTGCCAGTAGTATAGATCCTCCAGGGTCGACTGAAGCTTTCTTT

d_call: TRBD1
j_call: TRBJ1-2
v_call: TRBV28
clone_size: -
cdr3_aa: CASSLPERGRKGYTF
cdr3_nt: TGTGCCAGCAGTTTACCCGAGAGGGGGCGGAAGGGCTACACCTTC

d_call: -
j_call: TRBJ1-2
v_call: TRBV29-1
clone_size: few
cdr3_aa: CSAPTGDFYGYTF
cdr3_nt: TGCAGCGCCCCGACGGGAGACTTCTATGGCTACACCTTC

d_call: -
j_call: TRBJ1-2
v_call: TRBV6-5
clone_size: -
cdr3_aa: CASTRSGLFNYGYTF
cdr3_nt: TGTGCCAGCACTCGCTCGGGGTTATTTAACTATGGCTACACCTTC

d_call: -
j_call: TRBJ2-5
v_call: TRBV2
clone_size: -
cdr3_aa: CASILARIQETQYF
cdr3_nt: TGTGCCAGCATTCTGGCCAGGATTCAAGAGACCCAGTACTTC

d_call: -
j_call: TRBJ1-3
v_call: TRBV7-9
clone_size: -
cdr3_aa: CASSLKGMAGNTIYF
cdr3_nt: TGTGCCAGCAGCTTAAAGGGGATGGCTGGAAACACCATATATTTT

d_call: -
j_call: TRBJ1-1
v_call: TRBV7-2
clone_size: once
cdr3_aa: CASSPPRSRKNTEAFF
cdr3_nt: TGTGCCAGCAGCCCCCCCCGATCCAGGAAAAACACTGAAGCTTTCTTT

d_call: -
j_call: TRBJ1-5
v_call: TRBV2
clone_size: -
cdr3_aa: CASSWTEDQPQHF
cdr3_nt: TGTGCCAGCAGTTGGACGGAGGATCAGCCCCAGCATTTT

d_call: -
j_call: TRBJ2-3
v_call: TRBV18
clone_size: -
cdr3_aa: CASSPRTAEDTQYF
cdr3_nt: TGTGCCAGCTCACCACGCACAGCGGAAGATACGCAGTATTTT

d_call: -
j_call: TRBJ2-1
v_call: TRBV11-3
clone_size: -
cdr3_aa: CASSRGSYEQFF
cdr3_nt: TGTGCCAGCAGCCGGGGGAGCTATGAGCAGTTCTTC